The 20 T cell receptor beta chains below were found in one sample sequenced in a study of CD8 T cells in ankylosing spondylitis. TCRdb reanalysed the 5' RACE reads using MiXCR and keeps one entry per CDR3 protein. The sample consists of 250,000 to 300,000 distinct CDR3 sequences, 20% of them appearing once. Sequencing was done on a sample of blood, either unsorted or a sorted T cell fraction (not recorded which). The receptor set was obtained from a male donor with ankylosing spondylitis or in good health (not recorded which).

The rearrangement uses TRBV12-3 or TRBV12-4 and TRBJ2-6; D remains ambiguous. V gave up 4 bases and J gave up 0 bases, with 10 bases separating them. The CDR3 is 16 amino acids. The CDR3 bases are TGTGCCAGCAGTTCCCACCGGAGCTCTGGGGCCAACGTCCTGACTTTC. As protein: CASSSHRSSGANVLTF.

The chain links TRBV18 to TRBJ2-3; 15 bases match TRBD2. There are 19 residues in the CDR3. CDR1 is KGHSH and CDR2 is LQKENI in the germline V gene. Germline trimming cut 6 bases from V and 9 bases from J; bases unmatched to any gene: 19. CDR3 sequence (DNA): TGTGCCAGCTCCCAGCTCGGACTAGCGGGAGGGCCCCAGGTTGGCACGCAGTATTTT. As protein: CASSQLGLAGGPQVGTQYF.

This clonotype was seen at least ten times. This chain connects TRBV5-1 to TRBJ1-1; D is uncertain. Germline CDR1 is SGHRS and CDR2 is YFSETQ. Trimming took off 4 bases at V and 3 bases at J, with 19 bases between the two ends. The CDR3 consists of 16 residues. The CDR3 loop reads CASSPWAQTKDTEAFF. The CDR3 region has the DNA TGCGCCAGCAGCCCATGGGCCCAAACAAAGGACACTGAAGCTTTCTTT.

The table lists this clonotype with a count of one. This may arise from a read error, as a much more abundant clone is one base away. CDR3 coding DNA: TGCAGTGCTGCCGGGGCAGGTGGCTACACCTTC. It is translated as CSAAGAGGYTF. The V call is TRBV20-1, the J call TRBJ1-2; tentative D call: TRBD1 (5 bases). The CDR3 consists of 11 residues. Germline CDR1 is DFQATT and CDR2 is SNEGSKA (reference sequence). The ends were cut back, 5 bases at V and 7 bases at J, with 11 bases in the middle.

The chain recombines TRBV7-7 with TRBJ2-2; TRBD2 matches 7 bases. The CDR3 runs 17 residues. Germline CDR1 and CDR2: SSHAT and FNYEAQ (reference sequence). The junction had 12 bases not matched to a gene; V was cut back by 5 bases and J by 3 bases. The chain's CDR3 is CASSPGRERLYTGELFF. CDR3 in DNA: TGTGCCAGCAGCCCCGGGCGGGAGAGGTTGTACACCGGGGAGCTGTTTTTT.

The chain has TRBV11-2 and TRBJ2-3; D is ambiguous. The germline CDR1 and CDR2 sequences are SGHAT and FQNNGV. Trimming took off 5 bases at V and 8 bases at J, with 8 bases between the two ends. The CDR3 has 11 residues. The CDR3 bases are TGTGCCAGCAGCGGAGCCGGTACGCAGTATTTT. Amino acid sequence: CASSGAGTQYF.

This clonotype was counted between two and nine times. One end of the junction does not line up with germline, which may come from a read error. The chain has TRBV7-2 and TRBJ2-5; 11 nucleotides line up with TRBD1. Germline V gene lookup returns CDR1 SGHTA and CDR2 FQGNSA. The CDR3 is 15 amino acids. The chain's CDR3 is CASSQDRGPQKTQYF. The CDR3 coding sequence is TGTGCCAGCAGCCAGGACAGGGGGCCCCAAAAGACCCAGTACTTC.

The chain carries TRBV11-1 and TRBJ2-7; unclear D gene. This CDR3 comprises 14 residues. Germline V lookup: CDR1 SGHAT, CDR2 FQDESV (reference sequence). Trimming left V 5 bases short and J 3 bases short, with 14 bases between. The CDR3 loop reads CASSPGPSFYEQYV. The CDR3 DNA is TGTGCCAGCAGCCCCGGGCCCTCCTTCTACGAGCAGTACGTC.

In its sample, this clonotype was seen a few times. The genes are TRBV5-1 and TRBJ2-3; D might be TRBD2 (5 bases). Germline lookup yields CDR1 SGHRS and CDR2 YFSETQ. CDR3 length equals 15 residues. Trimming cost V 7 bases and J 3 bases, with 18 bases left between them. The CDR3 loop reads CASALDGMKTDTQYF. The DNA for the CDR3 is TGCGCCAGCGCCCTGGACGGGATGAAGACAGATACGCAGTATTTT.

The chain couples TRBV2 to TRBJ2-4, with 10 bases aligning to TRBD2. From germline, CDR1 is SNHLY and CDR2 FYNNEI. The CDR3 consists of 15 residues. Germline trimming cut 6 bases from V and 1 base from J; bases unmatched to any gene: 3. In DNA, the CDR3 is TGTGCCAGCAGGGCAGCGGGAGGGGCCAAAAACATTCAGTACTTC. Protein sequence: CASRAAGGAKNIQYF.

This clonotype was observed at least ten times. V is TRBV7-6 and J is TRBJ2-3; 8 bases are shared with TRBD2. Germline values: CDR1 SGHVS, CDR2 FNYEAQ. This CDR3 region has 17 residues. V trimming: 5 bases; J trimming: 1 base; junction bases outside the gene matches: 11. CDR3 sequence (DNA): TGTGCCAGCAGCAAACTCGGGCTAGCGGGCCGCACAGATACGCAGTATTTT. Residues: CASSKLGLAGRTDTQYF.

This chain connects TRBV5-1 to TRBJ1-5, with a tentative D call TRBD1 (6 bases). Trimming pared 0 bases from V and 10 bases from J, leaving 17 bases between. CDR3 length: 15 amino acids. The germline V gene has CDR1 SGHRS and CDR2 YFSETQ. CDR3 sequence: CASSLDGTPMGPQHF. CDR3 DNA: TGCGCCAGCAGCTTGGACGGGACACCCATGGGCCCCCAGCATTTT.

The chain employs TRBV6-1 and TRBJ1-5; possibly TRBD1 for D (6 bases). The V gene lost 6 bases and the J gene lost 7 bases, with 16 bases spanning the gap. The CDR3 loop spans 14 amino acids. Germline assignment: CDR1 MNHNS and CDR2 SASEGT. The CDR3 is CASSRHRDGQPQHF. For the CDR3, the DNA is TGTGCCAGCAGCAGACACAGGGATGGGCAGCCCCAGCATTTT.

The V and J genes are TRBV5-1 and TRBJ1-6; tentative D call: TRBD1 (5 bases). This CDR3 is built from 14 residues. V was pared by 4 bases and J by 9 bases, with 14 bases between. Germline V gene lookup returns CDR1 SGHRS and CDR2 YFSETQ. The DNA for the CDR3 is TGCGCCAGCAGCAGGGACGGCCGGGGTTCACCCCTCCACTTT. Amino acids: CASSRDGRGSPLHF.

This clonotype has only a few counts. The chain couples TRBV5-1 to TRBJ2-3, with D perhaps matching TRBD1 or TRBD2 (6 bases each). The V end was cut by 5 bases, the J end by 4 bases, with 14 bases between. Per the germline V gene, CDR1 is SGHRS and CDR2 is YFSETQ. The CDR3 contains 14 residues. The CDR3 sequence: CASSSGGGPDTQYF. In DNA form, the CDR3 reads TGCGCCAGCAGTAGTGGAGGGGGACCAGATACGCAGTATTTT.

The V call is TRBV5-6, the J call TRBJ2-3; possibly TRBD2 for D (6 bases). CDR3 length: 15 residues. Germline V CDR1 and CDR2: SGHDT, YYEEEE. The germline V and J ends were trimmed by 3 bases and 6 bases, with 17 bases remaining between them. The CDR3, as DNA: TGTGCCAGCAGCTCGACTAGTGCACCTTCCGATACGCAGTATTTT. Translated: CASSSTSAPSDTQYF.

This clonotype showed up just a few times. Here the CDR3 DNA reads TGCGCCAGCAGCTTGGAGTGGAAGAACTATGGCTACACCTTC. Translating it yields CASSLEWKNYGYTF. The rearrangement uses TRBV5-1 and TRBJ1-2, with D hard to call. From germline, CDR1 is SGHRS and CDR2 YFSETQ. The CDR3 spans 14 residues. V lost 0 bases, J lost 2 bases, and 8 bases lay in between.

The chain links TRBV9 to TRBJ2-1, with D perhaps matching TRBD1 (5 bases). Between the trimmed V and J ends, which lost 3 bases and 8 bases, there was a span of 6 bases. The germline CDR1 and CDR2 sequences are SGDLS and YYNGEE. This CDR3 has 11 amino acids. CDR3 loop: CASSGQYEQFF. The DNA of the CDR3 is TGTGCCAGCAGCGGACAGTATGAGCAGTTCTTC.

This clonotype came up a few times. V gene TRBV9 combines with J gene TRBJ2-1, with D hard to call. Germline V CDR1 and CDR2: SGDLS, YYNGEE. The CDR3 is 12 amino acids. The V and J ends lost 1 base and 8 bases respectively, with 7 bases between them. The CDR3 coding sequence is TGTGCCAGCAGCGTACATACAGATGAGCAGTTCTTC. It translates to CASSVHTDEQFF.

In this sample, this clonotype turned up a few times. The gene calls are TRBV5-1 and TRBJ1-1, with D unclear. This CDR3 is 15 amino acids long. Trimming left V 0 bases short and J 1 base short, with 10 bases between. The germline V gene has CDR1 SGHRS and CDR2 YFSETQ. CDR3 sequence (DNA): TGCGCCAGCAGCTTGGTCGGCAGCCCGAACACTGAAGCTTTCTTT. Amino acid sequence: CASSLVGSPNTEAFF. Based on the CDR3 plus reference TRBV5-1 and TRBJ1-1, the full variable domain is KAGVTQTPRYLIKTRGQQVTLSCSPISGHRSVSWYQQTPGQGLQFLFEYFSETQRNKGNFPGRFSGRQFSNSRSEMNVSTLELGDSALYLCASSLVGSPNTEAFFGQGTRLTVV.